Listed here are 2 T cell receptor beta chains from one sample, sequenced in a study of Graves' ophthalmopathy and Graves' hyperthyroidism. From RNA, the CDR3 regions of TCR beta chains were amplified and sequenced. RT-PCR in the first round used HTBI primers; a second-round multiplex PCR followed. TCRdb called the multiplex PCR reads again in MiXCR, with one record for every CDR3 protein. The sample has some 240,000 distinct CDR3 sequences; about 47% are singletons. The sequenced sample consisted of peripheral blood. The receptors originated from an adult man with Graves' ophthalmopathy.

The rearrangement links TRBV24-1 to TRBJ1-1; 10 bases align to TRBD1. This CDR3 region has 16 residues. Unmatched junction bases numbered 5, after V lost 4 bases and J lost 1 base. Germline CDR1 and CDR2: KGHDR and SFDVKD. This CDR3 is CATSETGGASNTEAFF. The CDR3 DNA is TGTGCCACCAGTGAGACAGGGGGCGCGTCGAACACTGAAGCTTTCTTT.

Ten or more counts support this clonotype. This sequence joins TRBV9 and TRBJ1-6; D is unclear. The V gene's germline CDR1 is SGDLS and CDR2 YYNGEE. The ends were cut back, 4 bases at V and 8 bases at J, with 10 bases in the middle. This CDR3 region has 13 residues. The DNA of the CDR3 is TGTGCCAGCAGCCCCAACACGGATTCACCCCTCCACTTT. Amino acids: CASSPNTDSPLHF.